This TCR beta chain was documented in a study of blood T cells in healthy people across ages. The germline gives CDR1 SGDLS, CDR2 YYNGEE. The CDR3 has 15 amino acids. Trimming removed 0 bases at V and 6 bases at J, with 14 bases between. Using a J-beta primer mix together with a sample-barcoded 5' primer, a second PCR was run for roughly 6 to 12 cycles. In TCRdb, the 5' RACE reads were re-called with MiXCR into one record per CDR3 protein. The sample includes more than 750,000 distinct CDR3 sequences, 25% to 35% of them seen just once. The data were also submitted as part of a second study, on T cells of mothers and their children.

The source of this sequence is a woman in her thirties or forties in good health. The sample consisted of blood. The chain has TRBV9 and TRBJ2-3, with D possibly TRBD1 on 6 matching bases. For the CDR3, the DNA is TGTGCCAGCAGCGTAGCTACTAGGGGGATGGATACGCAGTATTTT. Protein product: CASSVATRGMDTQYF.